This entry lists 27 T cell receptor beta chains sequenced from one sample in a study of vaccination effects on CD4 cells after COVID-19. The data were produced by immunoSEQ multiplex PCR, yet TCRdb's version contains in-frame clones alone and is incomplete. Of roughly 50,000 clones in the sample, roughly 80% were seen once. These receptors' targets are unknown. Sequencing in the ViraFEST assay came after antigen-specific CD4+ T cells had been expanded with viral peptide pools, which were used to stimulate PBMC. Subsequent to ten to eleven days of culture, CD4+ T cells were isolated. The sample was CD4+ T cells from PBMCs cultured with HCoV-229E spike peptides, taken before COVID-19 vaccination. The receptors were gathered from a human donor who received a COVID-19 vaccine.

This chain joins TRBV3-1 (or the pseudogene TRBV3-2) and TRBJ2-4; possible D gene TRBD2, 5 bases. V dropped 7 bases and J dropped 0 bases, with 13 bases sitting between them. CDR3 size: 15 residues. Germline CDR1 reads LGHDT; CDR2 reads YNNKEL (reference sequence). In DNA, the CDR3 is TGTGCCAGCACCAAGCACGGGGAAGCCAAAAACATTCAGTACTTC. It yields the protein CASTKHGEAKNIQYF.

V gene TRBV25-1 combines with J gene TRBJ2-1; TRBD1 agrees at 9 bases. The CDR3 covers 16 residues. Germline assignment: CDR1 MGHDK and CDR2 SYGVNS. The junction had 7 bases not matched to a gene; V was cut back by 2 bases and J by 5 bases. In nucleotides, the CDR3 is TGTGCCAGCAGTGAACATGGGACAGGGTTCAACAATGAGCAGTTCTTC. Translating it yields CASSEHGTGFNNEQFF.

This sequence joins TRBV15 and TRBJ2-5; TRBD1 might be the D (6 bases). This CDR3 region has 14 residues. The V end was cut by 1 base, the J end by 4 bases, with 10 bases between. Germline CDR1 reads LNHNV; CDR2 reads YYDKDF (reference sequence). Here the CDR3 reads CATSRVGGLETQYF. The CDR3, as DNA: TGTGCCACCAGCAGAGTAGGGGGATTAGAGACCCAGTACTTC.

This chain links TRBV29-1 with TRBJ2-5, with D tentatively TRBD1 or TRBD2 (7 bases each). The CDR3 runs to 14 residues. Trimming took off 6 bases at V and 3 bases at J, with 17 bases between the two ends. Per the germline V gene, CDR1 is SQVTM and CDR2 is ANQGSEA. CDR3 loop: CSVEVPGGEETQYF. In nucleotides, the CDR3 is TGCAGCGTAGAGGTACCAGGGGGGGAAGAGACCCAGTACTTC.

A remark on this clone: One end of the junction is discordant with germline, which a read error may explain. The chain employs TRBV28 and TRBJ2-5, with D possibly being TRBD1 or TRBD2 (5 bases each). The CDR3 spans 14 residues. Germline assignment: CDR1 MDHEN and CDR2 SYDVKM. CDR3 sequence: CAHGGRVGGWTQYF. The CDR3 DNA reads as TGCGCCCATGGGGGAAGGGTCGGCGGGTGGACCCAGTACTTC.

A single count supports this clone. The chain uses TRBV5-1 and TRBJ2-4, with TRBD2 identical over 8 bases. The CDR3 is 14 amino acids. Germline CDR1 reads SGHRS; CDR2 reads YFSETQ. V shed 7 bases, J shed 0 bases, and the junction held 3 bases outside the gene matches. Here the CDR3 reads CASRGGLAKNIQYF. The CDR3 DNA sequence: TGCGCCAGCCGCGGGGGGCTAGCCAAAAACATTCAGTACTTC.

The chain employs TRBV9 and TRBJ1-5; D ambiguous. This CDR3 spans 14 amino acids. Germline V gene data show CDR1 as SGDLS and CDR2 as YYNGEE. Trimming left V 0 bases short and J 9 bases short, with 13 bases between. CDR3 residues: CASSVDLRTGPQHF. CDR3 coding DNA: TGTGCCAGCAGCGTAGATCTCAGGACTGGGCCCCAGCATTTT.

Only a few counts were recorded for this clone. The chain employs TRBV5-8 and TRBJ2-3; D possibly corresponds to TRBD2 (6 bases). The CDR3 is 18 amino acids. CDR1 is SGHTS, CDR2 YDEGEE, per germline. V lost 10 bases, J lost 0 bases, and 27 bases lay in between. CDR3 protein: CASPNNPGETASTDTQYF. The CDR3 DNA is TGTGCCTCCCCGAATAATCCGGGGGAGACAGCTAGCACAGATACGCAGTATTTT. The full variable domain, with the rest looked up from reference TRBV5-8 and TRBJ2-3, is EAGVTQSPTHLIKTRGQQATLRCSPISGHTSVYWYQQALGLGLQFLLWYDEGEERNRGNFPPRFSGRQFPNYSSELNVNALELEDSALYLCASPNNPGETASTDTQYFGPGTRLTVL.

The count of this clone is one. The chain combines TRBV28 with TRBJ1-2; 8 bases map to TRBD1. J was trimmed by 4 bases and V by 1 base; bases with no gene match: 2. The CDR3 consists of 14 residues. Germline CDR1 reads MDHEN; CDR2 reads SYDVKM. CDR3 coding DNA: TGTGCCAGCAGTTTATCAGGGGGCAGCTATGGCTACACCTTC. Its translation is CASSLSGGSYGYTF.

In nucleotides, the CDR3 is TGTGCCAGCTCACCTCAAAGCACCCCGGCTGAAAAACTGTTTTTT. It is translated as CASSPQSTPAEKLFF. The rearrangement uses TRBV18 and TRBJ1-4; D gene uncertain. Trimming took off 3 bases at V and 7 bases at J, with 15 bases between the two ends. The germline V gene has CDR1 KGHSH and CDR2 LQKENI. The CDR3 runs to 15 residues.

The chain couples TRBV5-4 to TRBJ2-5, with D unclear. The CDR3 is 13 amino acids. With 4 bases removed from V and 8 bases from J, the gap between germline ends came to 15 bases. The germline gives CDR1 SGHNT, CDR2 YYREEE (reference sequence). This CDR3 is CASSEDPAKTQYF. As DNA, the CDR3 is TGTGCCAGCAGCGAAGACCCCGCCAAAACCCAGTACTTC.

This chain links TRBV6-6 with TRBJ2-1; 7 nucleotides align to TRBD2. The germline CDR1 and CDR2 sequences are MNHNY and SVGAGI (reference sequence). Losses at the gene ends were 2 bases for V and 2 bases for J; bases not matched to a gene: 6. This CDR3 comprises 16 residues. The CDR3 nucleotides read TGTGCCAGCAGTTACCTCGTAGCGGGCCCCTACAATGAGCAGTTCTTC. Amino acids: CASSYLVAGPYNEQFF.

J is TRBJ2-2 and V is TRBV4-3; no clear D. This CDR3 contains 14 residues. Between the trimmed V and J ends, which lost 1 base and 5 bases, there was a span of 8 bases. Germline V lookup: CDR1 LGHNA, CDR2 YSLEER. CDR3 nucleotides: TGCGCCAGCAGCCAAGCAACTTTAACCGGGGAGCTGTTTTTT. The encoded protein is CASSQATLTGELFF.

The J gene is TRBJ1-2, the V gene TRBV28; D is unclear. Germline CDR1 reads MDHEN; CDR2 reads SYDVKM. The V end lost 6 bases, the J end lost 3 bases, and 8 bases lay between the germline ends. The CDR3 totals 12 residues. CDR3 protein: CASREEHYGYTF. CDR3 DNA sequence: TGTGCCAGCAGGGAGGAGCACTATGGCTACACCTTC.

The chain carries TRBV7-9 and TRBJ2-5; TRBD1 matches at 12 bases. V lost 5 bases to trimming and J lost 4 bases; unmatched junction nucleotides: 11. The CDR3 totals 17 residues. Germline CDR1 SEHNR, CDR2 FQNEAQ (reference sequence). This CDR3 reads CASSNYRDRGRRETQYF. The CDR3 DNA reads as TGTGCCAGCAGCAATTACCGGGACAGGGGGCGCCGAGAGACCCAGTACTTC.

This rearrangement joins TRBV3-1 (or the pseudogene TRBV3-2) to TRBJ2-3; TRBD2 agrees at 12 bases. After removal of 4 bases from V and 7 bases from J, the junction contained 6 bases not matched to a gene. The CDR3 covers 15 residues. CDR1 is LGHDT, CDR2 YNNKEL, per germline (reference sequence). The CDR3, as DNA: TGTGCCAGCAGCCCGACTAGCGGGGGCCTTCATACGCAGTATTTT. Translation gives CASSPTSGGLHTQYF.

The chain joins TRBV7-9 to TRBJ2-3; TRBD2 agrees at 7 bases. This CDR3 has 11 residues. J gave up 4 bases and V 8 bases, and 0 bases lay outside the gene matches. Germline assignment: CDR1 SEHNR and CDR2 FQNEAQ (reference sequence). CDR3 nucleotide sequence: TGTGCCAGCGGGGGGGCAGATACGCAGTATTTT. Translation gives CASGGADTQYF.

The chain couples TRBV19 to TRBJ2-3; D might be TRBD2 (6 bases). Deletions cut 4 bases from V and 0 bases from J, with 14 bases between. There are 16 residues in the CDR3. CDR1 is LNHDA, CDR2 SQIVND, per germline (reference sequence). CDR3 bases: TGTGCCAGTAGTAGCCAAGGACTAACTAGCACAGATACGCAGTATTTT. It is translated as CASSSQGLTSTDTQYF.

The CDR3 spells CASSPSPDNYGYTF. CDR3 in DNA: TGTGCCAGCTCACCAAGTCCAGATAACTATGGCTACACCTTC. The V call is TRBV18, the J call TRBJ1-2, with D unclear. Germline CDR1 and CDR2: KGHSH and LQKENI. The germline V and J ends were trimmed by 2 bases and 1 base, with 8 bases remaining between them. This CDR3 region has 14 residues.

The chain links TRBV18 to TRBJ1-5; D possibly corresponds to TRBD1 (5 bases). The CDR3 extends over 16 amino acids. CDR1 KGHSH and CDR2 LQKENI come from the germline V gene. The V end was cut by 4 bases, the J end by 0 bases, with 13 bases between. DNA of the CDR3: TGTGCCAGCTCACTGTCCGGGACGACTAGCAATCAGCCCCAGCATTTT. It translates to CASSLSGTTSNQPQHF.

CDR3 nucleotides: TGTGCCAGTACTCTTAGGCCCGGGACAGACCGGTTTGGCACTGAAGCTTTCTTT. Translated, it gives CASTLRPGTDRFGTEAFF. V usage is TRBV19 and J usage is TRBJ1-1; TRBD1 aligns across 7 bases. The J segment lost 4 bases and the V segment lost 7 bases, leaving 21 bases of the junction unmatched. The length of the CDR3 is 18 residues. Germline CDR1 and CDR2: LNHDA and SQIVND (reference sequence).

CDR3 protein: CASSGQGIKSDTQYF. In DNA, the CDR3 is TGTGCCAGCAGTGGGCAGGGTATTAAAAGCGATACGCAGTATTTT. This chain joins TRBV2 and TRBJ2-3; D is perhaps TRBD1 (5 bases). Trimming took off 4 bases at V and 6 bases at J, with 17 bases between the two ends. Germline V gene data show CDR1 as SNHLY and CDR2 as FYNNEI. CDR3 size: 15 residues.

The rearrangement links TRBV2 to TRBJ1-5, with TRBD1 matching 7 bases. Germline V gives CDR1 SNHLY, CDR2 FYNNEI. The J segment lost 4 bases and the V segment lost 5 bases, leaving 8 bases of the junction unmatched. This CDR3 region has 15 residues. In nucleotides, the CDR3 is TGTGCCAGCAGTCTGCGACAGGGCTTTAATCAGCCCCAGCATTTT. Translating it yields CASSLRQGFNQPQHF.

The gene calls are TRBV2 and TRBJ2-6; 7 nucleotides line up with TRBD1. Trimming at V came to 4 bases and at J to 0 bases, leaving 9 bases not matched to a gene. Germline V gene lookup returns CDR1 SNHLY and CDR2 FYNNEI. This CDR3 comprises 18 residues. CDR3 region: CASSADRVGFSGANVLTF. CDR3 nucleotides: TGTGCCAGCAGTGCAGACAGGGTCGGGTTCTCTGGGGCCAACGTCCTGACTTTC. Supplemented by reference TRBV2 and TRBJ2-6, the full variable domain reads EPEVTQTPSHQVTQMGQEVILRCVPISNHLYFYWYRQILGQKVEFLVSFYNNEISEKSEIFDDQFSVERPDGSNFTLKIRSTKLEDSAMYFCASSADRVGFSGANVLTFGAGSRLTVL.

V and J are TRBV6-5 and TRBJ2-5; maybe TRBD2 (5 bases). The length of the CDR3 is 15 residues. With 5 bases removed from V and 4 bases from J, the gap between germline ends came to 17 bases. The germline gives CDR1 MNHEY, CDR2 SVGAGI. CDR3: CASSPRAPSSETQYF. The CDR3 nucleotides read TGTGCCAGCAGTCCGAGGGCCCCGTCCTCAGAGACCCAGTACTTC.

The rearrangement uses TRBV25-1 and TRBJ2-6, with D unclear. The CDR3 has 18 residues. Trimming took off 4 bases at V and 4 bases at J, with 20 bases between the two ends. Germline CDR1 and CDR2: MGHDK and SYGVNS. DNA of the CDR3: TGTGCCAGCAGTGCCTCGGAACTATTGGGCGTCGGGGCCAACGTCCTGACTTTC. Its protein is CASSASELLGVGANVLTF.

The chain combines TRBV4-3 with TRBJ2-6; TRBD1 agrees at 8 bases. Germline-derived CDR1 and CDR2 are LGHNA and YSLEER. V shed 0 bases, J shed 2 bases, and the junction held 6 bases outside the gene matches. CDR3 length: 18 amino acids. Here the CDR3 reads CASSQETDRVAGANVLTF. CDR3 sequence (DNA): TGCGCCAGCAGCCAAGAAACGGACAGGGTGGCTGGGGCCAACGTCCTGACTTTC.